This T cell receptor beta chain was captured in a study of vaccination and CD4 T cells after COVID-19. Treatment here: roughly nine-day PBMC culture with coronavirus spike peptide pools or control peptides (ViraFEST assay). Concerning this clonotype: Its antigen is currently unknown.

Sequencing of cultured CD4+ T cell DNA used the Oncomine TCR Beta short-read assay. MiXCR was run by TCRdb on the PCR reads, yielding one entry per CDR3 protein. The data show about 10,000 distinct CDR3 sequences, roughly 64% seen once. Deletions cut 5 bases from V and 0 bases from J, with 13 bases between. The germline V gene encodes CDR1 MDHEN and CDR2 SYDVKM. The CDR3 has 15 amino acids. V and J are TRBV28 and TRBJ1-1; a possible D gene is TRBD1 (5 bases). Sample: CD4+ T cells from blood, cultured in vitro. The TCR sequence derives from a human donor who had recovered from COVID-19. CDR3 region: CASSPQVGVNTEAFF. CDR3 DNA: TGTGCCAGCAGTCCCCAAGTGGGGGTGAACACTGAAGCTTTCTTT.